This TCR beta chain appears in the sequencing data of a study of T cell repertoires in aging, cancer and after chemotherapy. Overall study context: The full dataset contained around 10 million TCR reads. General observations from the study: In each cancer cohort, median generation probability increased across chemotherapy, suggesting thymic output rebounded.

Rearranged V-D-J TRB sequences were amplified with a mixed TRB-A/B primer pool. A single record per CDR3 protein comes from TCRdb applying MiXCR to the multiplex PCR reads. The table shows roughly 2,000 distinct CDR3 sequences, with roughly 15% occurring only once. The length of the CDR3 is 14 residues. The germline CDR1 and CDR2 sequences are SGHTA and FQGNSA. The germline V and J ends were trimmed by 5 bases and 6 bases, with 16 bases remaining between them. Amplification of TCR beta used genomic DNA extracted from peripheral blood. About this clonotype: Its target is not known.

The source of this sequence is a human donor with a solid tumor. The chain couples TRBV7-2 to TRBJ1-1, with D perhaps matching TRBD1 (6 bases). Input material: blood. This CDR3 is CASSARGRDAEAFF. Written as DNA, the CDR3 is TGTGCCAGCAGCGCGAGGGGGAGAGACGCTGAAGCTTTCTTT.